This T cell receptor beta chain comes out of a study of spatial heterogeneity in lung cancer. Time point described: sample taken at primary tumor resection. Whole RNA was taken from tumor, nontumor lung or frozen PBMC; it was then sequenced unsorted. The CDR3 consists of 14 residues. V was shortened by 4 bases and J by 0 bases, with 7 bases between the two germline ends. Germline V gene lookup returns CDR1 SGHTA and CDR2 FQGNSA. Study-wide results and limits: At tumor resection, ubiquitous expanded TCRs were detected in blood more often than later.

TCRdb re-called the 5' RACE reads through MiXCR, storing one row per CDR3 protein. Altogether roughly 70,000 distinct CDR3 sequences are present, 13% being singletons, with the ten largest covering roughly 7%. This clonotype has a count of ten or more. Its antigen is not known. The V gene is TRBV7-2, the J gene TRBJ2-4; a weak D match, TRBD2 (6 bases). This sequence was found in a male donor with early-stage non-small cell lung cancer. The sequencing here drew on PBMCs, taken at surgery. The CDR3 reads CASSSGLAKNIQYF. For the CDR3, the DNA is TGTGCCAGCAGCTCGGGACTAGCCAAAAACATTCAGTACTTC.